One and the same sample provided the 20 T cell receptor beta chains below, sequenced in a study of blood T cell repertoires in COVID-19. Generated by immunoSEQ multiplex PCR, the TCRdb table keeps only in-frame clones and is missing some. The repertoire has about 240,000 clones, approximately 86% of them found once; the top ten carry approximately 7.2%. The sequencing input was peripheral blood. The receptors derive from a woman in her 70s with active or convalescent COVID-19.

In this sample, this clone turned up once. The V call is TRBV7-8, the J call TRBJ2-7; 10 bases match TRBD2. After removal of 3 bases from V and 2 bases from J, the junction contained 7 bases not matched to a gene. CDR1 is SGHVS, CDR2 FQNEAQ, per germline. CDR3 size: 16 residues. Here the CDR3 DNA reads TGTGCCAGCAGCTTGGCCGGGACTAGCGTTGCCTACGAGCAGTACTTC. Its protein is CASSLAGTSVAYEQYF.

J is TRBJ2-2 and V is TRBV11-3, with TRBD2 identical over 10 bases. This CDR3 has 16 residues. V lost 4 bases, J lost 5 bases, and 7 bases stayed unmatched. Germline V CDR1 and CDR2: SGHNT, YENEEA. The CDR3 DNA sequence: TGTGCCAGCAGCTCTCTAGCGGGAGCAATAACCGGGGAGCTGTTTTTT. This gives the protein CASSSLAGAITGELFF.

V gene TRBV5-1 combines with J gene TRBJ1-1; D call uncertain. Germline CDR1 reads SGHRS; CDR2 reads YFSETQ. The CDR3 has 15 amino acids. V dropped 3 bases and J dropped 7 bases, with 19 bases sitting between them. CDR3 residues: CASSSGVGQLREAFF. The CDR3 DNA reads as TGCGCCAGCAGCTCCGGGGTCGGGCAACTCCGTGAAGCTTTCTTT.

The V gene is TRBV24-1, the J gene TRBJ1-5, with 7 bases fitting TRBD1. Germline CDR1 is KGHDR and CDR2 is SFDVKD. The CDR3 is 15 residues long. Losses at the gene ends were 4 bases for V and 4 bases for J; bases not matched to a gene: 6. CDR3 sequence: CATSDLTGTNQPQHF. The CDR3 coding sequence is TGTGCCACCAGTGACCTGACAGGGACGAATCAGCCCCAGCATTTT.

The J gene is TRBJ1-2, the V gene TRBV7-2; possible D gene TRBD1, 5 bases. With 5 bases removed from V and 4 bases from J, the gap between germline ends came to 17 bases. This CDR3 spans 15 amino acids. Germline values: CDR1 SGHTA, CDR2 FQGNSA. DNA of the CDR3: TGTGCCAGCAGCCTATCCGGAGGGACTAGCTATGGCTACACCTTC. This translates into CASSLSGGTSYGYTF.

The chain employs TRBV6-5 and TRBJ1-2; D uncertain. The germline V gene encodes CDR1 MNHEY and CDR2 SVGAGI. The CDR3 totals 13 residues. V shed 6 bases and J shed 6 bases, with 14 bases lying between them. CDR3 coding DNA: TGTGCCAGCAGAAAGGGCGGGAAGGATGGCTACACCTTC. Translated, it gives CASRKGGKDGYTF.

In its sample, this clone was seen once. The chain is built from TRBV9 and TRBJ1-5, with a weak D call TRBD1 (6 bases). The germline V and J ends were trimmed by 4 bases and 0 bases, with 11 bases remaining between them. This CDR3 has 15 amino acids. Germline V gene sequence: CDR1 SGDLS, CDR2 YYNGEE. The CDR3 loop is CASSSQGLSNQPQHF. CDR3 DNA: TGTGCCAGCAGCTCCCAGGGGCTTAGCAATCAGCCCCAGCATTTT.

This clone was seen only once. The V call is TRBV10-3, the J call TRBJ2-3, with D maybe TRBD1 (5 bases). The CDR3 is 13 amino acids. Trimming took 9 bases from V and 0 from J, leaving 10 bases between them. Per germline, CDR1 ENHRY and CDR2 SYGVKD. The CDR3 is CAITGSSTDTQYF. CDR3 in DNA: TGTGCCATTACAGGTTCTAGCACAGATACGCAGTATTTT.

This clone came up once. J is TRBJ1-1 and V is TRBV5-1; a weak D match, TRBD1 (5 bases). Germline V gives CDR1 SGHRS, CDR2 YFSETQ. This CDR3 is built from 13 residues. Deletions cut 2 bases from V and 4 bases from J, with 9 bases between. CDR3 region: CASSFDRGTEAFF. The CDR3 DNA sequence: TGCGCCAGCAGCTTTGACAGAGGCACTGAAGCTTTCTTT.

The chain recombines TRBV7-2 with TRBJ1-6; D is uncertain. The length of the CDR3 is 15 residues. The V gene's germline CDR1 is SGHTA and CDR2 FQGNSA. Trimming removed 1 base at V and 0 bases at J, with 4 bases between. The CDR3 reads CASSLDNSYNSPLHF. CDR3 in DNA: TGTGCCAGCAGCTTAGACAACTCCTATAATTCACCCCTCCACTTT.

The V gene is TRBV27, the J gene TRBJ2-1, with 8 bases fitting TRBD1. J was trimmed by 8 bases and V by 1 base; bases with no gene match: 4. Germline V CDR1 and CDR2: MNHEY, SMNVEV (reference sequence). This CDR3 is built from 14 residues. Here the CDR3 reads CASSLWTGKDEQFF. In nucleotides, the CDR3 is TGTGCCAGCAGTTTATGGACAGGGAAGGATGAGCAGTTCTTC.

The chain recombines TRBV10-1 with TRBJ2-1; 8 bases align to TRBD1. Looked up from germline, CDR1 is WNHNN and CDR2 is SYGVQD (reference sequence). The trim removed 8 bases at V and 8 bases at J, leaving 8 bases unmatched. The CDR3 spans 13 residues. In DNA, the CDR3 is TGCGCCAGCGGACAGGGAGCGTCGGATGAGCAGTTCTTC. Translation: CASGQGASDEQFF.

The V gene is TRBV10-1, the J gene TRBJ2-2, with a tentative D call TRBD2 (5 bases). The CDR3 length is 12 residues. The V gene lost 6 bases and the J gene lost 4 bases, with 6 bases spanning the gap. Germline-derived CDR1 and CDR2 are WNHNN and SYGVQD (reference sequence). CDR3 in amino acids: CASRGSTGELFF. The CDR3, as DNA: TGCGCCAGCAGGGGGAGCACCGGGGAGCTGTTTTTT.

V gene TRBV18 combines with J gene TRBJ2-1, with 7 positions matching TRBD1. This CDR3 has 15 amino acids. Unmatched junction bases numbered 4, after V lost 5 bases and J lost 0 bases. Per the germline V gene, CDR1 is KGHSH and CDR2 is LQKENI. CDR3 nucleotides: TGTGCCAGCTCATCCCGACAGGGCTCCTACAATGAGCAGTTCTTC. As protein: CASSSRQGSYNEQFF. Drawing the rest from reference TRBV18 and TRBJ2-1, the complete variable domain is NAGVMQNPRHLVRRRGQEARLRCSPMKGHSHVYWYRQLPEEGLKFMVYLQKENIIDESGMPKERFSAEFPKEGPSILRIQQVVRGDSAAYFCASSSRQGSYNEQFFGPGTRLTVL.

This clone has just a few counts. This chain joins TRBV2 and TRBJ2-3; 9 nucleotides align to TRBD1. V lost 6 bases and J lost 4; bases outside the gene matches: 5. Germline CDR1 and CDR2: SNHLY and FYNNEI. This CDR3 spans 14 amino acids. The CDR3 region has the DNA TGTGCCAGCAGCCGTGACAGGGGGGCAGATACGCAGTATTTT. Translating gives CASSRDRGADTQYF.

J is TRBJ2-7 and V is TRBV6-5; D remains unclear. The length of the CDR3 is 12 residues. Germline V gene sequence: CDR1 MNHEY, CDR2 SVGAGI. V was pared by 6 bases and J by 0 bases, with 6 bases between. The CDR3 DNA follows: TGTGCCAGCAGCACAGTCTCCTACGAGCAGTACTTC. Translation: CASSTVSYEQYF.

A note on this clone: This sample includes further DNA sequences coding for the same CDR3. The chain links TRBV19 to TRBJ2-3; no definite D call. The CDR3 is 13 amino acids. From germline, CDR1 is LNHDA and CDR2 SQIVND (reference sequence). V lost 6 bases and J lost 0, with 7 bases in between. The CDR3 nucleotides read TGTGCCAGTAGCAAGACTAGCACAGATACGCAGTATTTT. Translated: CASSKTSTDTQYF. Variable domain in full (rest from reference TRBV19 and TRBJ2-3): DGGITQSPKYLFRKEGQNVTLSCEQNLNHDAMYWYRQDPGQGLRLIYYSQIVNDFQKGDIAEGYSVSREKKESFPLTVTSAQKNPTAFYLCASSKTSTDTQYFGPGTRLTVL.

V and J are TRBV5-1 and TRBJ1-3; D unresolved. Germline V gives CDR1 SGHRS, CDR2 YFSETQ. The CDR3 has 13 residues. Trimming left V 3 bases short and J 2 bases short, with 6 bases between. The CDR3 bases are TGCGCCAGCAGCTCCGGGACTGGAAACACCATATATTTT. It yields the protein CASSSGTGNTIYF.

This sequence joins TRBV6-6 and TRBJ1-1, with D possibly matching TRBD1 (5 bases). This CDR3 comprises 15 residues. Trimming stripped 8 bases from V and 2 bases from J, with 18 bases between. Germline V lookup: CDR1 MNHNY, CDR2 SVGAGI (reference sequence). The CDR3 spells CASGRGRGGNTEAFF. The CDR3 DNA reads as TGTGCCAGCGGGCGGGGCCGAGGTGGAAACACTGAAGCTTTCTTT.

Written as DNA, the CDR3 is TGCCAAGTCCGGGGTGAGCAGTTCTTC. Translating it yields CQVRGEQFF. The chain joins TRBV20-1 to TRBJ2-1; D perhaps matches TRBD2 (5 bases). CDR1 is DFQATT, CDR2 SNEGSKA, per germline (reference sequence). This CDR3 comprises 9 residues.